One and the same sample provided the 2 T cell receptor beta chains below, sequenced in a study of cytomegalovirus exposure and HLA in healthy donors. Both 60 Vbeta primers and 13 Jbeta primers went into the PCR. Data came from immunoSEQ multiplex PCR; TCRdb stores just in-frame clones and leaves some out. Reported are about 25,000 clones; the ten largest clones contain around 17%. Sequenced sample: PBMCs. These receptors were obtained from a male donor in good health and CMV-seropositive.

The chain uses TRBV7-9 and TRBJ1-2, with D perhaps TRBD1 (6 bases). V lost 8 bases and J lost 0, with 13 bases in between. There are 14 residues in the CDR3. Per germline, CDR1 SEHNR and CDR2 FQNEAQ (reference sequence). The CDR3, as DNA: TGTGCCAGCGTTCAGACAGGTTCTAACTATGGCTACACCTTC. The encoded protein is CASVQTGSNYGYTF.

The genes are TRBV27 and TRBJ2-7; 8 bases fit TRBD1. This CDR3 has 15 residues. CDR1 is MNHEY, CDR2 SMNVEV, per germline (reference sequence). The V and J ends lost 6 bases and 4 bases, in that order; junction bases with no gene match: 11. CDR3 sequence reads: CASRPRQGILYEQYF. CDR3 in DNA: TGTGCCAGCAGGCCCCGACAGGGGATATTGTACGAGCAGTACTTC.